Following are 15 T cell receptor beta chains from one sample sequenced in a study of T cell changes during pregnancy in multiple sclerosis. Some clones are missing from TCRdb's copy, which holds only in-frame ones; the method was immunoSEQ multiplex PCR. The sample records 70,000 to 95,000 clones, over 75% being singletons. The sequenced sample was peripheral blood, obtained before pregnancy. Receptors were obtained from a female donor with multiple sclerosis, enrolled in a pregnancy study.

The chain has TRBV28 and TRBJ1-2; D is uncertain. Germline loops: CDR1 MDHEN, CDR2 SYDVKM. Trimming left V 7 bases short and J 4 bases short, with 13 bases between. The CDR3 covers 13 residues. For the CDR3, the DNA is TGTGCCAGCACCATCGGAGGGTTCTATGGCTACACCTTC. This codes for CASTIGGFYGYTF.

A few counts support this clone. The chain is built from TRBV18 and TRBJ1-1, with D tentatively TRBD1 (5 bases). The germline V and J ends were trimmed by 3 bases and 5 bases, with 10 bases remaining between them. The CDR3 is made up of 13 amino acids. Germline assignment: CDR1 KGHSH and CDR2 LQKENI. The CDR3, as DNA: TGTGCCAGCTCACCTATCAGGGAAACTGAAGCTTTCTTT. Its protein product is CASSPIRETEAFF.

This sequence joins TRBV19 and TRBJ1-3; a weak D match, TRBD1 (6 bases). The V end lost 3 bases, the J end lost 0 bases, and 9 bases lay between the germline ends. CDR3 size: 15 residues. From germline, CDR1 is LNHDA and CDR2 SQIVND (reference sequence). The CDR3 coding sequence is TGTGCCAGTAGTATTGGGACATACTCTGGAAACACCATATATTTT. It yields the protein CASSIGTYSGNTIYF.

This clone was observed a single time. The chain combines TRBV4-1 with TRBJ2-2; TRBD1 aligns across 10 bases. The J segment lost 7 bases and the V segment lost 6 bases, leaving 5 bases of the junction unmatched. The CDR3 covers 14 residues. Germline-derived CDR1 and CDR2 are MGHRA and YSYEKL. The DNA of the CDR3 is TGCGCCAGCAGGGGACAGGGGAGTGGCGGGGAGCTGTTTTTT. This codes for CASRGQGSGGELFF.

The chain is built from TRBV2 and TRBJ2-2; 10 bases fit TRBD1. CDR1 is SNHLY, CDR2 FYNNEI, per germline. The junction had 7 bases not matched to a gene; V was cut back by 3 bases and J by 0 bases. The CDR3 has 18 amino acids. CDR3 sequence reads: CASSEAPGQGSNTGELFF. CDR3 sequence (DNA): TGTGCCAGCAGTGAGGCTCCGGGACAGGGGTCGAACACCGGGGAGCTGTTTTTT.

The chain couples TRBV7-2 to TRBJ2-5; TRBD2 aligns across 7 bases. The V and J ends lost 2 bases and 1 base, in that order; junction bases with no gene match: 4. This CDR3 has 15 amino acids. Germline V CDR1 and CDR2: SGHTA, FQGNSA. As DNA, the CDR3 is TGTGCCAGCAGCTTACGGGGGGACTTCCAAGAGACCCAGTACTTC. It yields the protein CASSLRGDFQETQYF.

The chain is built from TRBV7-9 and TRBJ2-3, with 7 bases that match TRBD2. CDR3 length: 17 amino acids. CDR1 is SEHNR and CDR2 is FQNEAQ in the germline V gene (reference sequence). The V gene end was trimmed by 4 bases and the J gene end by 0 bases; junction bases not matched to a gene: 10. CDR3 in amino acids: CASSSQPGGPSTDTQYF. CDR3 coding DNA: TGTGCCAGCAGCTCCCAACCGGGGGGACCTAGCACAGATACGCAGTATTTT. Variable domain in full (rest from reference TRBV7-9 and TRBJ2-3): DTGVSQNPRHKITKRGQNVTFRCDPISEHNRLYWYRQTLGQGPEFLTYFQNEAQLEKSRLLSDRFSAERPKGSFSTLEIQRTEQGDSAMYLCASSSQPGGPSTDTQYFGPGTRLTVL.

Details on this clone: Within the sample, other DNA sequences also encode this same CDR3. This rearrangement joins TRBV14 to TRBJ1-1; D is unresolved. Per the germline V gene, CDR1 is SGHDN and CDR2 is FVKESK. Trimming removed 0 bases at V and 1 base at J, with 3 bases between. The CDR3 length is 13 residues. This CDR3 is CASSQDRNTEAFF. The CDR3, as DNA: TGTGCCAGCAGCCAAGATCGGAACACTGAAGCTTTCTTT.

The chain has TRBV25-1 and TRBJ1-2; TRBD1 aligns across 8 bases. Germline V CDR1 and CDR2: MGHDK, SYGVNS. This CDR3 region has 17 residues. Losses at the gene ends were 3 bases for V and 4 bases for J; bases not matched to a gene: 13. The CDR3 spells CASSEVGLKGQAYGYTF. DNA for the CDR3: TGTGCCAGCAGTGAGGTGGGGTTAAAGGGACAGGCCTATGGCTACACCTTC.

This clone has only one observation. The gene calls are TRBV2 and TRBJ2-2, with TRBD2 matching 7 bases. CDR1 and CDR2 from the germline V gene are SNHLY and FYNNEI. Trimming took 5 bases from V and 4 from J; bases not matched to a gene: 7. This CDR3 has 15 amino acids. CDR3 loop: CASSPGWGGTGELFF. The CDR3 DNA sequence: TGTGCCAGCAGTCCCGGGTGGGGGGGCACCGGGGAGCTGTTTTTT.

The chain is built from TRBV28 and TRBJ2-1; 8 nucleotides agree with TRBD1. Per germline, CDR1 MDHEN and CDR2 SYDVKM. After removal of 6 bases from V and 7 bases from J, the junction contained 8 bases not matched to a gene. This CDR3 is built from 14 residues. The CDR3 loop reads CASRIRGRGNEQFF. The CDR3 bases are TGTGCCAGCAGAATCAGGGGGCGCGGGAATGAGCAGTTCTTC.

The chain uses TRBV7-9 and TRBJ2-2; D gene unclear. This CDR3 contains 13 residues. The V gene lost 3 bases and the J gene lost 6 bases, with 8 bases spanning the gap. Germline V gene sequence: CDR1 SEHNR, CDR2 FQNEAQ (reference sequence). CDR3 nucleotides: TGTGCCAGCAGCTTTAATCGGGCCGGGGAGCTGTTTTTT. It specifies CASSFNRAGELFF.

The chain is built from TRBV30 and TRBJ2-3; D possibly corresponds to TRBD1 (7 bases). V was clipped by 0 bases and J by 3 bases, with 13 bases between them. The CDR3 runs 15 residues. The germline V gene has CDR1 GTSNPN and CDR2 SVGIG (reference sequence). This CDR3 reads CAWSVPGGRTDTQYF. The CDR3 DNA reads as TGTGCCTGGAGTGTACCAGGGGGGAGGACAGATACGCAGTATTTT. Full variable domain (remainder filled in from reference TRBV30 and TRBJ2-3): SQTIHQWPATLVQPVGSPLSLECTVEGTSNPNLYWYRQAAGRGLQLLFYSVGIGQISSEVPQNLSASRPQDRQFILSSKKLLLSDSGFYLCAWSVPGGRTDTQYFGPGTRLTVL.

Comments on this clone: The junction departs from the called germline gene at one end, perhaps through a read error. The gene calls are TRBV2 and TRBJ1-5, with D possibly being TRBD1 (6 bases). The CDR3 has 15 residues. Germline V gene lookup returns CDR1 SNHLY and CDR2 FYNNEI. The CDR3 sequence: CASREEQGSMQPQHF. CDR3 sequence (DNA): TGTGCCAGCAGGGAAGAACAGGGTTCAATGCAGCCCCAGCATTTT.

Comments on this clone: In the same sample, other DNA sequences code for this CDR3. The rearrangement uses TRBV2 and TRBJ1-2; D gene uncertain. The CDR3 has 11 residues. Germline assignment: CDR1 SNHLY and CDR2 FYNNEI. V lost 2 bases to trimming and J lost 7 bases, with 5 bases between them. Here the CDR3 reads CASSERGGYTF. The CDR3 region has the DNA TGTGCCAGCAGTGAACGAGGTGGCTACACCTTC.